A single sample is the source of the 27 T cell receptor beta chains below, sequenced in a study of human T cells and chemical hapten exposure. TCRdb re-analysed the RACE reads in MiXCR, keeping a single row per CDR3 protein. The data show around 62,000 distinct CDR3 sequences, roughly 6.7% seen once. The time point here: pre-sensitization, week 0. Documented treatment: therapeutic diphenylcyclopropenone sensitization with weekly scalp DPC. This specimen was whole blood, taken in connection with sensitization to the hapten diphenylcyclopropenone (DPC). All receptors come from a woman aged 25 to 45 with alopecia areata. Some clones in this sample may be carry-over from other donors' samples.

This clonotype was found many times. Here the CDR3 reads CASRLAGLEGEQFF. The CDR3 DNA sequence: TGCGCCAGCAGACTAGCGGGGCTAGAAGGGGAGCAGTTCTTC. The V call is TRBV5-1, the J call TRBJ2-1; 10 bases are a match to TRBD2. Trimming took 5 bases from V and 10 from J; bases not matched to a gene: 9. The germline gives CDR1 SGHRS, CDR2 YFSETQ. The CDR3 totals 14 residues.

Comment on this clonotype: A single base separates this from a much larger clone, so it may be a read error. The rearrangement links TRBV5-6 to TRBJ1-1; the D is unclear. CDR1 is SGHDT and CDR2 is YYEEEE in the germline V gene. The CDR3 is 15 amino acids. Between the trimmed V and J ends, which lost 2 bases and 1 base, there was a span of 12 bases. In nucleotides, the CDR3 is TGTGCCAGCAGCTTAATGAAGGTGCGGAACACTGAAGCTTTCTTT. Its protein product is CASSLMKVRNTEAFF.

The chain joins TRBV2 to TRBJ2-1, with a tentative D call TRBD2 (7 bases). The germline gives CDR1 SNHLY, CDR2 FYNNEI. This CDR3 region has 19 residues. The V gene lost 8 bases and the J gene lost 6 bases, with 32 bases spanning the gap. The CDR3 region is CASEDGGVGWRGPGNEQFF. DNA of the CDR3: TGTGCCAGCGAAGATGGGGGGGTGGGTTGGCGGGGGCCCGGCAATGAGCAGTTCTTC.

This clonotype was found many times. The gene calls are TRBV19 and TRBJ1-6; 7 nucleotides match TRBD1. The CDR3 spans 16 residues. The trim removed 6 bases at V and 9 bases at J, leaving 14 bases unmatched. Per germline, CDR1 LNHDA and CDR2 SQIVND (reference sequence). The CDR3 loop reads CASSSVPGTVGSPLHF. The DNA for the CDR3 is TGTGCCAGTAGCTCTGTCCCCGGGACAGTCGGTTCACCCCTCCACTTT.

V usage is TRBV29-1 and J usage is TRBJ1-5, with D maybe TRBD1 (5 bases). V lost 7 bases to trimming and J lost 0 bases, with 13 bases between them. Germline V lookup: CDR1 SQVTM, CDR2 ANQGSEA. This CDR3 has 14 amino acids. This chain's CDR3 is CSATGGDSNQPQHF. The CDR3 bases are TGCAGCGCCACCGGAGGGGATAGCAATCAGCCCCAGCATTTT. The variable domain in full, with the rest retrieved from reference TRBV29-1 and TRBJ1-5, is SAVISQKPSRDICQRGTSLTIQCQVDSQVTMMFWYRQQPGQSLTLIATANQGSEATYESGFVIDKFPISRPNLTFSTLTVSNMSPEDSSIYLCSATGGDSNQPQHFGDGTRLSIL.

In its sample, this clonotype was seen a few times. The chain recombines TRBV6-5 with TRBJ2-3; D remains unclear. The germline gives CDR1 MNHEY, CDR2 SVGAGI. The CDR3 runs to 14 residues. Trimming shortened V by 0 bases and J by 1 base, and 5 bases separated the two germline ends. The CDR3 region is CASSYSTRTDTQYF. The CDR3 DNA reads TGTGCCAGCAGTTACTCCACTCGCACAGATACGCAGTATTTT.

This clonotype was recorded at least ten times. For the CDR3, the DNA is TGCAGCGTTGAAAAGGGGCGTCCGTTCTTC. Protein sequence: CSVEKGRPFF. J is TRBJ2-1 and V is TRBV29-1; D may be TRBD1 (5 bases). V was pared by 2 bases and J by 15 bases, with 11 bases between. Germline CDR1 is SQVTM and CDR2 is ANQGSEA. The CDR3 runs 10 residues.

There are many counts of this clonotype. The V and J genes are TRBV9 and TRBJ1-1; D not resolved. The CDR3 is 15 residues long. The germline V and J ends were trimmed by 1 base and 0 bases, with 10 bases remaining between them. CDR1 and CDR2 (germline): SGDLS, YYNGEE. CDR3 amino acids: CASSVNPELNTEAFF. The DNA for the CDR3 is TGTGCCAGCAGCGTAAATCCAGAACTGAACACTGAAGCTTTCTTT. Supplemented by reference TRBV9 and TRBJ1-1, the full variable domain reads DSGVTQTPKHLITATGQRVTLRCSPRSGDLSVYWYQQSLDQGLQFLIQYYNGEERAKGNILERFSAQQFPDLHSELNLSSLELGDSALYFCASSVNPELNTEAFFGQGTRLTVV.

This clonotype occurred many times. This chain uses TRBV10-2 with TRBJ1-2, with TRBD1 as a possible D gene (5 bases). The V end lost 2 bases, the J end lost 5 bases, and 24 bases lay between the germline ends. This CDR3 region has 18 residues. Germline values: CDR1 WSHSY, CDR2 SAAADI. In DNA, the CDR3 is TGCGCCAGCAGTGAGACTTCGGCAGGGCAGGACTGGGGATATGGCTACACCTTC. Encoded protein: CASSETSAGQDWGYGYTF.

In this sample, this clonotype turned up many times. V usage is TRBV7-6 and J usage is TRBJ1-2, with TRBD1 matching 7 bases. The length of the CDR3 is 16 residues. The J segment lost 7 bases and the V segment lost 5 bases, leaving 16 bases of the junction unmatched. The germline gives CDR1 SGHVS, CDR2 FNYEAQ. CDR3 sequence reads: CASSRSSRQGGSGYTF. The CDR3 DNA sequence: TGTGCCAGCAGCCGTTCTTCTAGACAGGGCGGTAGTGGCTACACCTTC.

This clonotype has ten or more counts. This rearrangement joins TRBV6-5 to TRBJ2-3, with D perhaps matching TRBD1 or TRBD2 (5 bases each). CDR1 MNHEY and CDR2 SVGAGI come from the germline V gene. The germline V and J ends were trimmed by 6 bases and 7 bases, with 20 bases remaining between them. The CDR3 runs to 15 residues. CDR3 sequence reads: CASSQLGPPPYTQYF. CDR3 nucleotide sequence: TGTGCCAGCAGCCAACTGGGACCGCCCCCCTATACGCAGTATTTT.

This clonotype was found many times. The V and J genes are TRBV5-4 and TRBJ2-3, with D unresolved. This CDR3 comprises 15 residues. Germline lookup yields CDR1 SGHNT and CDR2 YYREEE (reference sequence). V was pared by 10 bases and J by 0 bases, with 18 bases between. The CDR3 is CAGSYGPSSTDTQYF. The CDR3 nucleotides are TGTGCCGGCTCCTACGGCCCATCTAGCACAGATACGCAGTATTTT.

This clonotype was seen a few times. V gene TRBV3-1 combines with J gene TRBJ2-1; 10 nucleotides align to TRBD1. Germline lookup yields CDR1 LGHDT and CDR2 YNNKEL (reference sequence). The CDR3 is made up of 15 amino acids. Trimming took 4 bases from V and 15 from J; bases not matched to a gene: 15. CDR3 nucleotide sequence: TGTGCCAGCAGCCCAACCCGGGACAGGGGAATCCGCCCGTTCTTC. Translated: CASSPTRDRGIRPFF.

This clonotype has a count of ten or more. J is TRBJ2-2 and V is TRBV5-1; D uncertain. V was shortened by 0 bases and J by 4 bases, with 7 bases between the two germline ends. Germline values: CDR1 SGHRS, CDR2 YFSETQ. The CDR3 sequence is 14 residues long. In DNA, the CDR3 is TGCGCCAGCAGCTTGGGCAAGATCACCGGGGAGCTGTTTTTT. Encoded protein: CASSLGKITGELFF.

The table lists this clonotype with many counts. The rearrangement links TRBV11-1 to TRBJ1-4, with TRBD1 identical over 10 bases. Germline CDR1 SGHAT, CDR2 FQDESV (reference sequence). Losses at the gene ends were 8 bases for V and 7 bases for J; bases not matched to a gene: 4. This CDR3 contains 13 residues. CDR3 sequence: CASAGQGSEKLFF. The CDR3, as DNA: TGTGCCAGCGCGGGACAGGGGAGTGAAAAACTGTTTTTT.

A remark on this clonotype: The junction differs from germline at one of its ends, possibly a read error. The CDR3 loop reads CASSSGNYGDTF. CDR3 bases: TGTGCCAGCAGTAGTGGAAACTATGGCGACACCTTC. The chain couples TRBV2 to TRBJ1-2, with D uncertain. The CDR3 runs to 12 residues. Germline V gene lookup returns CDR1 SNHLY and CDR2 FYNNEI.

This clonotype was recorded at least ten times. The CDR3 sequence: CASSLVIDTQYF. The CDR3 bases are TGTGCCAGCAGCTTAGTCATAGATACGCAGTATTTT. The V call is TRBV7-8, the J call TRBJ2-3; D not resolved. This CDR3 is 12 amino acids long. V lost 1 base, J lost 5 bases, and 4 bases lay in between. Germline CDR1 is SGHVS and CDR2 is FQNEAQ.

This clonotype was detected many times. The chain couples TRBV28 to TRBJ1-5; D unclear. Germline V gives CDR1 MDHEN, CDR2 SYDVKM. Deletions cut 6 bases from V and 7 bases from J, with 16 bases between. The CDR3 spans 14 residues. In DNA, the CDR3 is TGTGCCAGCAGCCCAAGGGAGCCCGAGCAGCCCCAGCATTTT. Amino acid sequence: CASSPREPEQPQHF. The full variable domain, in which reference TRBV28 and TRBJ1-5 provide the parts outside the CDR3, is DVKVTQSSRYLVKRTGEKVFLECVQDMDHENMFWYRQDPGLGLRLIYFSYDVKMKEKGDIPEGYSVSREKKERFSLILESASTNQTSMYLCASSPREPEQPQHFGDGTRLSIL.

The J gene is TRBJ2-5, the V gene TRBV29-1; weak D call: TRBD1 (6 bases). Germline CDR1 is SQVTM and CDR2 is ANQGSEA. This CDR3 comprises 12 residues. V was shortened by 6 bases and J by 5 bases, with 13 bases between the two germline ends. CDR3 protein: CSVDGTHETQYF. CDR3 bases: TGCAGCGTCGACGGGACACACGAGACCCAGTACTTC. The entire variable domain, with the rest obtained from reference TRBV29-1 and TRBJ2-5, is as follows: SAVISQKPSRDICQRGTSLTIQCQVDSQVTMMFWYRQQPGQSLTLIATANQGSEATYESGFVIDKFPISRPNLTFSTLTVSNMSPEDSSIYLCSVDGTHETQYFGPGTRLLVL.

This clonotype was detected many times. The chain links TRBV6-6 to TRBJ1-1, with TRBD1 as a possible D gene (5 bases). Germline-derived CDR1 and CDR2 are MNHNY and SVGAGI (reference sequence). V lost 6 bases to trimming and J lost 5 bases, with 19 bases between them. The CDR3 is 15 residues long. The CDR3 region has the DNA TGTGCCAGCAGAAAAAGCGACAGCCGGGGAACTGAAGCTTTCTTT. Translation: CASRKSDSRGTEAFF.

This clonotype was observed at least ten times. The rearrangement links TRBV20-1 to TRBJ2-5, with 9 bases matching TRBD2. Germline V gene data show CDR1 as DFQATT and CDR2 as SNEGSKA (reference sequence). The CDR3 sequence is 16 residues long. V shed 5 bases and J 0 bases; nucleotides not matched to a gene: 10. The CDR3 region is CSAPRPGLANQETQYF. The DNA of the CDR3 is TGCAGTGCTCCTCGACCGGGACTAGCAAACCAAGAGACCCAGTACTTC.

This clonotype was recorded a few times. V and J are TRBV5-1 and TRBJ1-1, with TRBD1 matching over 7 bases. The V gene end was trimmed by 3 bases and the J gene end by 1 base; junction bases not matched to a gene: 3. The CDR3 loop spans 14 amino acids. Germline CDR1 reads SGHRS; CDR2 reads YFSETQ. The CDR3 region has the DNA TGCGCCAGCAGCTGGGGACAGCGGAACACTGAAGCTTTCTTT. This translates into CASSWGQRNTEAFF.

CDR3 nucleotides: TGTGCCAGCAGCTTGGGACCGGGACCAAAGCGACTCACAGATACGCAGTATTTT. Its translation: CASSLGPGPKRLTDTQYF. The V and J genes are TRBV7-8 and TRBJ2-3, with D possibly called TRBD1 or TRBD2 (5 bases each). V was shortened by 3 bases and J by 2 bases, with 21 bases between the two germline ends. Germline loops: CDR1 SGHVS, CDR2 FQNEAQ. The CDR3 loop spans 18 amino acids. The whole variable domain, remainder taken from reference TRBV7-8 and TRBJ2-3, is GAGVSQSPRYKVAKRGQDVALRCDPISGHVSLFWYQQALGQGPEFLTYFQNEAQLDKSGLPSDRFFAERPEGSVSTLKIQRTQQEDSAVYLCASSLGPGPKRLTDTQYFGPGTRLTVL.

This clonotype was seen repeatedly, ten times or more. The gene calls are TRBV7-2 and TRBJ1-5, with D hard to call. This CDR3 is 17 amino acids long. The germline V gene encodes CDR1 SGHTA and CDR2 FQGNSA. The ends were cut back, 5 bases at V and 0 bases at J, with 17 bases in the middle. The CDR3 DNA reads as TGTGCCAGCAGCCTGCGACACGACTCGTATAGCAATCAGCCCCAGCATTTT. Its protein is CASSLRHDSYSNQPQHF.

This clonotype was counted at least ten times. The rearrangement joins TRBV7-9 to TRBJ2-7; 9 positions match TRBD1. After removal of 5 bases from V and 3 bases from J, the junction contained 5 bases not matched to a gene. The CDR3 length is 14 residues. The germline gives CDR1 SEHNR, CDR2 FQNEAQ (reference sequence). CDR3: CASSRTGAGYEQYF. CDR3 nucleotides: TGTGCCAGCAGCCGGACAGGGGCAGGCTACGAGCAGTACTTC.

The sample holds a few counts of this clonotype. The chain links TRBV14 to TRBJ1-3, with D unclear. CDR1 and CDR2 (germline): SGHDN, FVKESK. The CDR3 loop spans 13 amino acids. The V gene lost 6 bases and the J gene lost 1 base, with 7 bases spanning the gap. In DNA, the CDR3 is TGTGCCAGCAGGATTCATTCTGGAAACACCATATATTTT. It specifies CASRIHSGNTIYF.

J is TRBJ2-3 and V is TRBV3-1; D may be TRBD2 (7 bases). The length of the CDR3 is 15 residues. The V end lost 4 bases, the J end lost 4 bases, and 15 bases lay between the germline ends. Germline V lookup: CDR1 LGHDT, CDR2 YNNKEL (reference sequence). CDR3 sequence reads: CASSPGGAKADTQYF. As DNA, the CDR3 is TGTGCCAGCAGCCCTGGGGGGGCGAAGGCAGATACGCAGTATTTT.